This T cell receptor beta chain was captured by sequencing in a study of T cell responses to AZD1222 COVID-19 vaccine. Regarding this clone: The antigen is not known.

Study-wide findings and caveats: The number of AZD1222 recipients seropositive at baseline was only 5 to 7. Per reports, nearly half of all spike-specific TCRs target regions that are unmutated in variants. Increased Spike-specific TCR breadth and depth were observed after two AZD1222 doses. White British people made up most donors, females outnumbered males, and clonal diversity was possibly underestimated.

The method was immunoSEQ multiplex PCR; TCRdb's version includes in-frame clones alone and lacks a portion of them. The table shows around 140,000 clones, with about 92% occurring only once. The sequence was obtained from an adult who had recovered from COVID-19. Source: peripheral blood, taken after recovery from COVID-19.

The CDR3 coding sequence is TGCGCCAGCAGCTTGGAGGGCAGTCCCTACGAGCAGTACTTC. This translates into CASSLEGSPYEQYF. The chain recombines TRBV5-1 with TRBJ2-7; D call uncertain. The CDR3 sequence is 14 residues long. The germline gives CDR1 SGHRS, CDR2 YFSETQ. V was pared by 0 bases and J by 2 bases, with 9 bases between.